This T cell receptor (beta chain) was documented in a study of blood T cell repertoires in COVID-19. Study context: In each case, the material was cDNA or gDNA derived from T cells, B-cell-depleted T cells, or PBMCs.

TCRdb's copy holds only in-frame clones and misses some; the assay was immunoSEQ multiplex PCR. The table has over 250,000 clones, approximately 85% seen once. Germline CDR1 is ENHRY and CDR2 is SYGVKD. V gave up 6 bases and J gave up 1 base, with 12 bases separating them. This CDR3 region has 14 residues. This study enrolled people aged 18 to 89 from about 24 US geographic areas. The gene calls are TRBV10-3 and TRBJ1-2; no firm D call. This receptor was identified in a woman aged 30 to 39 who had recovered from COVID-19. Sequencing used PBMCs or T cells enriched from blood (not recorded which). For the CDR3, the DNA is TGTGCCATCAGCTCGGGGAACTTTAACTATGGCTACACCTTC. Translating gives CAISSGNFNYGYTF.